This is a list of T cell receptor beta chains from one sample in a study of beta chain features in type 1 diabetes. Profiling relied on immunoSEQ multiplex PCR, and the TCRdb table lists in-frame clones only, not all of them. The sample has 600,000 to 750,000 clones, 9.5% to 15% seen once. The sequenced material came from naive CD4+ T cells from blood. These TCRs come from a man in his thirties or forties with type 1 diabetes. The CDR3 runs from the conserved cysteine through the conserved F or W. The size entry is marked missing in some rows and otherwise reads once, few, many or a size class.

few TRBV11-2 CASRPIGGTYGYTF
few TRBV11-2 CASSLTRFENIQYF
NA TRBV14 CASSQFDRVYTDTQYF
once TRBV9 CASSVGIQETQYF
NA TRBV5-4 CASSSDPFTGELFF
few TRBV7-2 CASSSLAGPTDTQYF
NA TRBV29-1 CSVSREGRYGYTF
NA TRBV6-1 CASSDLLAGTNHNEQFF
NA TRBV18 CASSPDRVYGYTF
NA TRBV7-2 CASSFARGTGELFF
NA TRBV11-2 CASSLAGTDTQYF
NA TRBV27 CASRDDKGSWEQYF
NA TRBV7-8 CASSLGTSGSYNEQFF
NA TRBV7-9 CASSLAGAGAYEQYF
few TRBV4-2 CASSQSLGTQYF